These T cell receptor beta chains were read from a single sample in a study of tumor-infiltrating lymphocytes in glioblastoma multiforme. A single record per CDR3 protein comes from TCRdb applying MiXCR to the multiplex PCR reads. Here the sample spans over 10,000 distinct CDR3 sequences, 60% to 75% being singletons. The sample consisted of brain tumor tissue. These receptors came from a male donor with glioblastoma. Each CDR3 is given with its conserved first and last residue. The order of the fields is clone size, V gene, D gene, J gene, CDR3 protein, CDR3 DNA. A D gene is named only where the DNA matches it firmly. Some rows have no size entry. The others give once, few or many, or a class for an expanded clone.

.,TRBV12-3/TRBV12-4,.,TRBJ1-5,CASSYRDGPYQPQHF,TGTGCCAGCAGTTACAGGGATGGACCTTATCAGCCCCAGCATTTT
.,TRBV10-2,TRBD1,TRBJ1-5,CASRPLATGKQPQHF,TGCGCCAGCAGACCCTTGGCGACAGGGAAACAGCCTCAGCATTTT
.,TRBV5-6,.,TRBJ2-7,CASNLFGTGSYEQYF,.
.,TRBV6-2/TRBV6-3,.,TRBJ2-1,CASSYSGVALYNEQFF,TGTGCCAGCAGTTACTCAGGCGTGGCTCTTTACAACGAGCAGTTCTTC
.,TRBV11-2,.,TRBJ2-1,CARSLGRCNEQFF,TGTGCCAGAAGCTTAGGTAGGTGTAATGAGCAGTTCTTC
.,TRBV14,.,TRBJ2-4,CASSPAGHLAQNVQYF,TGTGCCAGCAGCCCTGCGGGACATCTAGCCCAAAACGTTCAGTACTTC
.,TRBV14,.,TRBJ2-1,CASSQDVCYNEQFF,TGTGCCAGCAGTCAAGATGTGTGTTACAATGAGCAGTTCTTC
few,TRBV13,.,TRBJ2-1,CASSSRAGHNEQFF,TGTGCCAGCAGCTCCCGGGCGGGACACAATGAGCAGTTCTTC
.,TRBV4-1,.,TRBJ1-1,CAINQDPGNTEAFF,TGCGCCATCAACCAAGACCCGGGGAACACTGAAGCTTTCTTT
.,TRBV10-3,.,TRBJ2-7,CAISGGLGEQYF,TGTGCCATCAGTGGCGGGTTGGGCGAGCAGTACTTC
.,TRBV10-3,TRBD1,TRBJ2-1,CAIRDRANEQFF,TGTGCCATCAGGGACAGGGCTAATGAGCAGTTCTTC
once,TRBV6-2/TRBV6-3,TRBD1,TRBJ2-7,CASNPDADRANEQYF,TGTGCCAGCAACCCCGATGCGGACAGGGCTAACGAGCAGTACTTC
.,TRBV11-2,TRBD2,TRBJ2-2,CTSSHGLDSGELVF,TGTACCAGCAGCCACGGACTAGACTCCGGGGAGCTGGTTTTT
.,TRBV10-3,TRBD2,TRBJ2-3,CAISKGLAGDTDTQYF,TGTGCCATCAGTAAGGGACTAGCGGGGGACACAGATACGCAGTATTTT
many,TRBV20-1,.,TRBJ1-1,CSATLPGNTEAFF,TGCAGTGCTACATTACCCGGGAACACTGAAGCTTTCTTT
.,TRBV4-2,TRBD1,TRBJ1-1,CASSQLQGANTEAFF,TGTGCCAGCAGCCAGTTACAGGGGGCGAACACTGAAGCTTTCTTT
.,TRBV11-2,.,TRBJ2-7,CASSLDPPYEQYF,TGTGCCAGCAGCTTAGACCCCCCCTACGAGCAGTACTTC
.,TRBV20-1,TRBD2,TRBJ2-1,CSASPGLAGTEQFF,TGCAGTGCATCCCCGGGACTAGCGGGAACTGAGCAGTTCTTC
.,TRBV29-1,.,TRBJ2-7,CSVGGDKGFYEQYF,TGCAGTGTTGGGGGGGACAAGGGCTTCTACGAGCAGTACTTT
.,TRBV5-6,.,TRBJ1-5,CTSSSLGGLNQPQHF,TGTACCAGCAGCTCGTTAGGGGGACTGAATCAGCCTCAGCATTTT
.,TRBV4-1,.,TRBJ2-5,CASSQTDRSQETQYF,TGCGCCAGCAGCCAGACGGACAGAAGCCAAGAGACCCAGTACTTC
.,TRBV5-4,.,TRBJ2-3,CASIGLGRNTDTQYF,TGTGCCAGCATTGGTCTCGGAAGGAATACAGATACGCAGTATTTT
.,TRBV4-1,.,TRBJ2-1,CVTSIQGGRASYNEQFF,TGCGTCACCAGCATCCAGGGGGGGCGGGCGTCCTACAATGAGCAGTTCTTC
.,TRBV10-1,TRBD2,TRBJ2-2,CASSEMVSGRAGELYF,TGCGCCAGCAGTGAAATGGTTAGCGGGAGGGCCGGGGAGCTGTACTTT
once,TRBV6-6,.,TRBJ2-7,CASSYRLQRQSYEQYF,TGTGCCAGCAGTTACAGATTGCAGCGTCAATCCTACGAGCAGTACTTC
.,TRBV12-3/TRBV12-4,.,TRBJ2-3,CASSRIGTPRDMQYF,TGTGCCAGCAGCCGTATCGGGACTCCACGGGATATGCAGTATTTT
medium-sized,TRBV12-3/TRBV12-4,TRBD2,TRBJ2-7,CASSSGLASSEQYF,TGTGCCAGCAGTTCGGGACTAGCTTCAAGCGAGCAGTACTTC
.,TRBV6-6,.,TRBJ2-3,CASMCSSTDTQYF,TGTGCCAGCATGTGCTCTAGCACAGATACGCAGTATTTT
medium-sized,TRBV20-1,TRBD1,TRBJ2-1,CSAIRGLIGNEQFF,TGCAGTGCGATTAGGGGGCTGATCGGCAATGAGCAGTTCTTC
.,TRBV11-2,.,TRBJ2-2,CASSLGRLNTGELFF,TGTGCCAGCAGCTTAGGGAGACTTAACACCGGGGAGCTGTTTTTT
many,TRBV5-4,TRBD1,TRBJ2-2,CASSVQGAPGELFF,TGTGCCAGCAGCGTGCAGGGGGCTCCCGGGGAGCTGTTTTTT
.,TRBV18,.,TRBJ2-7,CASSPSRTVDVQYF,TGTGCCAGCTCACCCTCTCGGACAGTTGACGTGCAGTACTTC
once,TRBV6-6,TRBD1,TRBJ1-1,CASSYSPIRDRGLNTEAFF,TGTGCCAGCAGTTACTCACCCATCCGGGACAGGGGGCTAAACACTGAAGCTTTCTTT
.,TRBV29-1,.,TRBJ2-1,CSVEKGPTRFF,TGCAGCGTTGAAAAAGGCCCTACCCGGTTCTTC
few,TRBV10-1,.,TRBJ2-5,CASSDPGQETQYF,TGCGCCAGCAGTGACCCAGGGCAAGAGACCCAGTACTTC
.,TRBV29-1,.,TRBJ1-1,CSVEDGQVNTEAFF,TGCAGCGTTGAAGACGGCCAGGTGAACACTGAAGCTTTCTTT
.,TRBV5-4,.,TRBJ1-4,CASNANRDVNEKLFF,TGTGCGAGCAACGCTAACCGGGATGTTAATGAAAAACTGTTTTTT
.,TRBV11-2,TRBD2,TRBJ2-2,CAGTPLFGQGLAVNTEELFF,TGTGCCGGCACCCCCTTATTCGGCCAAGGGCTAGCGGTAAACACCGAGGAGCTGTTTTTT
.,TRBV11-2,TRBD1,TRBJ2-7,CASSTGTGETYEQYF,TGTGCCAGCAGCACTGGGACAGGGGAGACCTACGAGCAGTACTTC
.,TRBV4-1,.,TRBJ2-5,CASSHTLGRVGSREHQYF,TGCGCCAGCAGCCACACGTTGGGGAGAGTAGGGAGCCGGGAGCACCAGTACTTC